The T cell receptor beta chain under discussion was sequenced for a study of human T cells and chemical hapten exposure. Study-level information: 2% DPC was applied to around 2 cm by around 2 cm of upper inner arm skin for sensitization. The patient population, which was mostly female, had alopecia areata, totalis or universalis.

The time point here: pre-sensitization, week 0. Documented treatment: therapeutic diphenylcyclopropenone sensitization with weekly scalp DPC. Extraction of total RNA was performed on unfractionated whole blood. TCRdb re-analysed the RACE reads in MiXCR, keeping a single row per CDR3 protein. The sample has more than 300,000 distinct CDR3 sequences, 4.5% to 6% seen once. Ten or more counts support this clonotype. The CDR3 spans 16 residues. J lost 5 bases, V lost 0 bases, and 7 bases had no gene match. Germline V lookup: CDR1 LGHNA, CDR2 YSLEER. The sequenced sample was whole blood, obtained in connection with sensitization to the hapten diphenylcyclopropenone (DPC). The source is a woman aged 50 to 60 with alopecia areata. Some clones in this sample may be carry-over from other donors' samples. The genes are TRBV4-3 and TRBJ2-1; TRBD2 matches at 7 bases. The CDR3, as DNA: TGCGCCAGCAGCCAAGATTGGGGGAGGGGAAACAATGAGCAGTTCTTC. Encoded protein: CASSQDWGRGNNEQFF.